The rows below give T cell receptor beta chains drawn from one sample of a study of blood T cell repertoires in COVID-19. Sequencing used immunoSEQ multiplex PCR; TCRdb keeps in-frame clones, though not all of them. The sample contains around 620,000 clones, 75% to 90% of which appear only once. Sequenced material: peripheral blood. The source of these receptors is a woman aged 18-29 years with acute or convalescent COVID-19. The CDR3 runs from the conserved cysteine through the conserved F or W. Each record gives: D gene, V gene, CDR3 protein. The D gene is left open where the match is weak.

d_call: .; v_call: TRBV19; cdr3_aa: CASSQNHQGSEAFF
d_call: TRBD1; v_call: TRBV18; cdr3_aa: CASSPLPGQGAIRDGYTF
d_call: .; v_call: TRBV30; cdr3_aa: CAWSAQGTGELFF
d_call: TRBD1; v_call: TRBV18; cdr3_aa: CASSPPTGIATNEKLFF
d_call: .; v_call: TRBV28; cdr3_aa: CASSPSRLGGPNGELFF
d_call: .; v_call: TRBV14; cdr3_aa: CASSQVGGTEAFF
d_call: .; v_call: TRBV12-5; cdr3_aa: CASGLVLGQVNYGYTF
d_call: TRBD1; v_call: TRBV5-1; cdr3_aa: CASSLGQGVVGGYTF
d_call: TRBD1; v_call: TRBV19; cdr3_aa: CASSGLAGQGGTEAFF
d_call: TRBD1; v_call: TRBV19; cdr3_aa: CASSIGEGRGQEVTEAFF
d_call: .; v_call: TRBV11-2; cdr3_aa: CASSRDTPYEQYF
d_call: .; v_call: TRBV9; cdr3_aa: CASSVDPGNSEPQHF
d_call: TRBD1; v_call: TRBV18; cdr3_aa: CASSSRQGGSAGNTIYF
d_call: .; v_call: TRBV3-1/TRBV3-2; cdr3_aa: CASSQGTANYGYTF
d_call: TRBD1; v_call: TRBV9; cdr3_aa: CASSWDRGSPLHF
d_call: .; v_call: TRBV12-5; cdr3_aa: CASGLVRAIQGPWEDTGELFF
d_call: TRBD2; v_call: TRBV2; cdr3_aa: CASDVAASGGTNTGELFF
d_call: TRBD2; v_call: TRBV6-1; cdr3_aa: CASSETSGGPDTQYF
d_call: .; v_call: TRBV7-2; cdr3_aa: CASSSQGSSYEQYF
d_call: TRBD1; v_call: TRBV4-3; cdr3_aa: CASSQEGDRGTDTQYF
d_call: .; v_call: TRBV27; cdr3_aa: CASKGVLGSYEQYF
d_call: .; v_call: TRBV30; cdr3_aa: CAWSQSQTKNTEAFF
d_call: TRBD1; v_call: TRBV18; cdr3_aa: CASSLETGTGNTIYF
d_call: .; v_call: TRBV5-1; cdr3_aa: CASSWRGWTENTEAFF
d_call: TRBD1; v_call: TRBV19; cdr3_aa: CASSVGQGGGGYTF
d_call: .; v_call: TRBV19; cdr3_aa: CASLNRTQNTEAFF
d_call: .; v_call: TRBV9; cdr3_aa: CASSVAPTGGRAGELFF
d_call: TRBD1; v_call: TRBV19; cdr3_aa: CASSPPGGSGEAFF
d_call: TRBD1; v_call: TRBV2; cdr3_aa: CASRDRGIEGYTF
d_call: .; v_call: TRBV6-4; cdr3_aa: CASSEGGYNEQFF
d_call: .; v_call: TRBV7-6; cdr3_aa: CASSLNRQTYEQYF
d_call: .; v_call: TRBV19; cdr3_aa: CASSMSPGNYGYTF
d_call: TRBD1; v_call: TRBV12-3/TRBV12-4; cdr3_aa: CASGQGAGYEQYF
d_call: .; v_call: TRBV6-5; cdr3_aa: CASSYSKGGGQETQYF
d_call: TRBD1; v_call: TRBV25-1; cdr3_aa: CASSVTGRAKNIQYF
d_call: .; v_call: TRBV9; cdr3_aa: CASSPPSEPDTQYF
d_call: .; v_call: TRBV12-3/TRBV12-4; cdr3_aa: CASSLRDTQYF
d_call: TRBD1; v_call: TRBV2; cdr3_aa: CASKDRGIHEQYF
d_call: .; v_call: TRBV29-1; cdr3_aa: CSVLTAEAYEQYF
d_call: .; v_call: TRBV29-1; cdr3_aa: CSVPLVDSEAFF
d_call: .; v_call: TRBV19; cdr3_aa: CASRMIRGAANTEAFF
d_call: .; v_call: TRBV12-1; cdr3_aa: CATLRQGRWAGSYNSPLHF
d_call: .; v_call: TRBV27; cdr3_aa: CASSPNRVDYEQYF
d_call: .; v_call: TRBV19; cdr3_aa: CASSIGAGEAKNIQYF
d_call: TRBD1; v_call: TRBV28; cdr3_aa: CASSPTGRGYTF
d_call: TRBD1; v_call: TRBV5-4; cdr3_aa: CASSNRDRPRYTEAFF
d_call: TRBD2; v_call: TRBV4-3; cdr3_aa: CASSQSSSGGRNTGELFF
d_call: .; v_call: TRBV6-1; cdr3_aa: CASSEWGGMNTEAFF
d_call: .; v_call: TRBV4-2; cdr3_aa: CASSQDQSSYGYTF
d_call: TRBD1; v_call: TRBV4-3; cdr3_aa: CASSQGDRANYGYTF
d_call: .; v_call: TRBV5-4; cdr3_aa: CASSRVPTNEKLFF
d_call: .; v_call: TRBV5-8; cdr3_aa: CASSLVVTGENTIYF
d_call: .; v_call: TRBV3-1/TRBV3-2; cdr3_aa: CASSQGQGWSPLHF
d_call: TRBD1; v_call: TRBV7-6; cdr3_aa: CASSIWTGVGYGYTF